The clone carrying this T cell receptor (beta chain) was seen a few times. Its target is not known. All the donors were Caucasian adults who lived in Nashville, Tennessee. This sample stems from a study of shared clonotypes between healthy human individuals. The CDR3 has 15 residues. J was trimmed by 1 base and V by 5 bases; bases with no gene match: 7. Germline V gene sequence: CDR1 SEHNR, CDR2 FQNEAQ (reference sequence). Study-wide results and caveats: Memory subsets generally showed lower estimated richness than naive subsets.

Per the original methods: Owing to the provision of junction-only sequences devoid of quality scores by immunoSEQ, filtering differed. Sequenced by immunoSEQ multiplex PCR; TCRdb stores in-frame clones only, minus some. The V and J calls and clone size come from that table; D and trimming were worked out from the DNA. The repertoire holds about 2.4 million clones, approximately 93% seen once, with approximately 0.37% in the top ten. The clonotype originates from a man younger than 30 in good health. Some clones in this sample may be carry-over from other donors' samples. V usage is TRBV7-9 and J usage is TRBJ1-2; 7 bases map to TRBD1. The sequenced material came from naive CD4+ T cells from PBMCs. Documented subset: CD45RA+ positively selected. CDR3 in amino acids: CASSVDRAHNYGYTF. Written as DNA, the CDR3 is TGTGCCAGCAGCGTAGACAGGGCCCATAACTATGGCTACACCTTC.